One and the same sample provided the 32 T cell receptor beta chains below, sequenced in a study of beta chain features in type 1 diabetes. Study-wide findings and caveats: For Type 1 diabetes patients, all four CD4+ subsets carried TCRB CDR3s that were moderately but significantly shorter.

These receptors' antigens are unknown. TCRB transcripts that were expressed got sequenced, as all of the isolated RNA had been reverse transcribed. The data were produced by immunoSEQ multiplex PCR, yet TCRdb's version contains in-frame clones alone and is incomplete. This repertoire shows about 340,000 clones, 9.3% found once; its top ten account for 0.95% to 1.1%. Sequencing was performed on central memory CD4+ T cells from blood. The source is a man aged 25-45 years with type 1 diabetes.

This clone was seen many times. The V gene is TRBV7-2, the J gene TRBJ1-2, with D possibly TRBD1 on 6 matching bases. The CDR3 totals 13 residues. Trimming removed 1 base at V and 7 bases at J, with 10 bases between. Germline V lookup: CDR1 SGHTA, CDR2 FQGNSA. The CDR3 DNA follows: TGTGCCAGCAGCTTAGTACAGGGAAGTGGCTACACCTTC. It translates to CASSLVQGSGYTF.

This clone was seen a few times. This sequence joins TRBV5-6 and TRBJ1-5; possible D gene TRBD1, 6 bases. The germline gives CDR1 SGHDT, CDR2 YYEEEE. The V end lost 1 base, the J end lost 10 bases, and 21 bases lay between the germline ends. The CDR3 runs to 16 residues. This chain's CDR3 is CASSLMQVRGAQPQHF. The CDR3 bases are TGTGCCAGCAGCTTGATGCAGGTTCGGGGGGCGCAACCCCAGCATTTT. The full variable domain, rest sourced from reference TRBV5-6 and TRBJ1-5, is DAGVTQSPTHLIKTRGQQVTLRCSPKSGHDTVSWYQQALGQGPQFIFQYYEEEERQRGNFPDRFSGHQFPNYSSELNVNALLLGDSALYLCASSLMQVRGAQPQHFGDGTRLSIL.

CDR3 nucleotide sequence: TGTGCCAGCAGCGTAGGACAGGGAATGTCTGAAGCTTTCTTT. The encoded protein is CASSVGQGMSEAFF. The V call is TRBV9, the J call TRBJ1-1, with 7 bases lining up with TRBD1. The V gene end was trimmed by 0 bases and the J gene end by 6 bases; junction bases not matched to a gene: 5. This CDR3 has 14 residues. Per the germline V gene, CDR1 is SGDLS and CDR2 is YYNGEE.

This clone was counted only a few times. The V gene is TRBV6-6, the J gene TRBJ1-2; maybe TRBD1 (6 bases). Trimming pared 6 bases from V and 2 bases from J, leaving 10 bases between. CDR1 is MNHNY, CDR2 SVGAGI, per germline (reference sequence). CDR3 size: 13 residues. The CDR3 protein is CASREDSNYGYTF. The CDR3 bases are TGTGCCAGCAGGGAGGACAGCAACTATGGCTACACCTTC.

This chain links TRBV5-1 with TRBJ1-1, with D hard to call. V lost 1 base, J lost 3 bases, and 16 bases lay in between. This CDR3 is built from 16 residues. Germline assignment: CDR1 SGHRS and CDR2 YFSETQ. As DNA, the CDR3 is TGCGCCAGCAGCTTGCGGCCCAGAGACCACCACACTGAAGCTTTCTTT. This encodes CASSLRPRDHHTEAFF.

The chain carries TRBV6-1 and TRBJ1-6; TRBD1 matches at 7 bases. V lost 0 bases, J lost 6 bases, and 2 bases stayed unmatched. The CDR3 is made up of 15 amino acids. Germline V gives CDR1 MNHNS, CDR2 SASEGT. CDR3 residues: CASSEAGQINSPLHF. Written as DNA, the CDR3 is TGTGCCAGCAGTGAAGCGGGACAGATTAATTCACCCCTCCACTTT.

Details on this clone: Other DNA sequences in this specimen translate into the identical CDR3. This chain joins TRBV2 and TRBJ2-5; 7 bases map to TRBD1. The CDR3 contains 13 residues. V lost 6 bases and J lost 2; bases outside the gene matches: 3. Germline values: CDR1 SNHLY, CDR2 FYNNEI. DNA of the CDR3: TGTGCCAGCAGCTCACAGGGGCAAGAGACCCAGTACTTC. It translates to CASSSQGQETQYF.

V is TRBV30 and J is TRBJ2-7; D gene uncertain. The CDR3 is made up of 16 amino acids. V was shortened by 4 bases and J by 2 bases, with 21 bases between the two germline ends. The germline gives CDR1 GTSNPN, CDR2 SVGIG (reference sequence). CDR3 nucleotides: TGTGCCTGGAAACTCCCAGCCGTCCAGGATCCCTACGAGCAGTACTTC. Its protein is CAWKLPAVQDPYEQYF.

This sequence joins TRBV2 and TRBJ2-3; 8 bases are a match to TRBD1. CDR1 SNHLY and CDR2 FYNNEI come from the germline V gene. Trimming removed 4 bases from V and 5 bases from J; junction bases left unmatched: 11. The CDR3 is 16 amino acids. The CDR3 protein is CASSGIGQGAGDTQYF. The CDR3 nucleotides are TGTGCCAGCAGTGGAATAGGCCAGGGGGCTGGAGATACGCAGTATTTT.

This clone was seen repeatedly, ten times or more. The gene calls are TRBV7-9 and TRBJ1-2; tentative D call: TRBD1 (5 bases). CDR3 length: 14 residues. Germline CDR1 reads SEHNR; CDR2 reads FQNEAQ (reference sequence). V shed 5 bases and J shed 5 bases, with 15 bases lying between them. The CDR3 sequence: CASSPGNGLYGYTF. The CDR3 DNA reads as TGTGCCAGCAGCCCAGGGAACGGATTATATGGCTACACCTTC.

In its sample, this clone was seen a few times. This sample also contains other DNA sequences that code for the same CDR3. The CDR3, as DNA: TGCAGCGTTGGCCGAATGGGGTCCTACGAGCAGTACTTC. It translates to CSVGRMGSYEQYF. The chain couples TRBV29-1 to TRBJ2-7; D is ambiguous. The length of the CDR3 is 13 residues. V lost 4 bases, J lost 1 base, and 11 bases lay in between. Germline V CDR1 and CDR2: SQVTM, ANQGSEA.

In this sample, this clone turned up a few times. The chain recombines TRBV2 with TRBJ1-6, with 7 positions matching TRBD1. The CDR3 length is 15 residues. Trimming cost V 7 bases and J 6 bases; bases outside gene matches: 9. In germline, CDR1 is SNHLY, CDR2 FYNNEI. CDR3 DNA: TGTGCCAGCAACCGGGGACAGAAGCGTAATTCACCCCTCCACTTT. Amino acids: CASNRGQKRNSPLHF. The complete variable domain, with remaining parts taken from reference TRBV2 and TRBJ1-6, reads EPEVTQTPSHQVTQMGQEVILRCVPISNHLYFYWYRQILGQKVEFLVSFYNNEISEKSEIFDDQFSVERPDGSNFTLKIRSTKLEDSAMYFCASNRGQKRNSPLHFGNGTRLTVT.

The chain links TRBV27 to TRBJ2-1; 10 bases line up with TRBD2. CDR1 is MNHEY, CDR2 SMNVEV, per germline (reference sequence). CDR3 size: 17 residues. V gave up 2 bases and J gave up 3 bases; unmatched junction bases: 7. CDR3 DNA: TGTGCCAGCAGTTTAAAGGTAGCGGGGGGCTACTACAATGAGCAGTTCTTC. Amino acids: CASSLKVAGGYYNEQFF.

The chain carries TRBV9 and TRBJ2-2; D not certain. The CDR3 spans 12 residues. V lost 6 bases and J 4 bases, leaving 7 bases between the germline ends. CDR1 and CDR2 (germline): SGDLS, YYNGEE. CDR3 loop: CASTRPTGELFF. CDR3 DNA: TGTGCCAGCACTCGACCCACCGGGGAGCTGTTTTTT.

The chain links TRBV9 to TRBJ2-3, with TRBD1 as a possible D gene (6 bases). The length of the CDR3 is 16 residues. Germline CDR1 and CDR2: SGDLS and YYNGEE. V gave up 0 bases and J gave up 4 bases, with 15 bases separating them. The CDR3 coding sequence is TGTGCCAGCAGCGTAGACCAGCCGAAGGGGGCAGATACGCAGTATTTT. Translated, it gives CASSVDQPKGADTQYF.

This clone was observed at least ten times. The chain carries TRBV7-9 and TRBJ2-3, with TRBD2 as a possible D gene (6 bases). The CDR3 length is 14 residues. In germline, CDR1 is SEHNR, CDR2 FQNEAQ (reference sequence). Trimming pared 4 bases from V and 3 bases from J, leaving 11 bases between. The DNA for the CDR3 is TGTGCCAGCAGCTCTAGCGATTGGACAGATACGCAGTATTTT. It encodes CASSSSDWTDTQYF.

In this sample, this clone turned up a few times. This sequence joins TRBV11-2 and TRBJ1-1; D is possibly TRBD1 (5 bases). CDR1 and CDR2 from the germline V gene are SGHAT and FQNNGV. V was clipped by 2 bases and J by 7 bases, with 5 bases between them. The CDR3 covers 11 residues. CDR3 nucleotide sequence: TGTGCCAGCAGCTTAACAGGTGAAGCTTTCTTT. This gives the protein CASSLTGEAFF.

The J gene is TRBJ2-3, the V gene TRBV5-1, with TRBD2 matching over 10 bases. CDR3 length: 15 amino acids. CDR1 is SGHRS and CDR2 is YFSETQ in the germline V gene. Trimming removed 4 bases from V and 1 base from J; junction bases left unmatched: 3. CDR3 in amino acids: CASSPGTSGTDTQYF. DNA for the CDR3: TGCGCCAGCAGCCCCGGGACTAGCGGCACAGATACGCAGTATTTT.

This clone has a handful of counts. V and J are TRBV7-8 and TRBJ2-1; TRBD1 is a possible D gene (6 bases). V was cut by 1 base and J by 8 bases, with 15 bases left in between. Germline V gene data show CDR1 as SGHVS and CDR2 as FQNEAQ. This CDR3 has 15 amino acids. As DNA, the CDR3 is TGTGCCAGCAGCTTAGATACAGGGATCTCCGATGAGCAGTTCTTC. Amino acid sequence: CASSLDTGISDEQFF.

The gene calls are TRBV9 and TRBJ1-1; D ambiguous. The CDR3 spans 10 residues. The V end lost 8 bases, the J end lost 1 base, and 3 bases lay between the germline ends. The germline V gene encodes CDR1 SGDLS and CDR2 YYNGEE. The CDR3 region is CARRNTEAFF. CDR3 nucleotide sequence: TGTGCCAGGCGGAACACTGAAGCTTTCTTT.

V is TRBV9 and J is TRBJ2-5; the match to TRBD1 covers 9 bases. The CDR3 covers 15 residues. The germline V gene encodes CDR1 SGDLS and CDR2 YYNGEE. The trim removed 3 bases at V and 5 bases at J, leaving 8 bases unmatched. The CDR3 sequence: CASSAQGQGWETQYF. For the CDR3, the DNA is TGTGCCAGCAGCGCCCAGGGACAGGGTTGGGAGACCCAGTACTTC.

The chain uses TRBV7-2 and TRBJ1-1; the D gene is possibly TRBD1 (5 bases). V was clipped by 8 bases and J by 7 bases, with 14 bases between them. CDR1 and CDR2 (germline): SGHTA, FQGNSA. The CDR3 is made up of 12 amino acids. In nucleotides, the CDR3 is TGTGCCAGCGGGGGGAGGCTACTTGAAGCTTTCTTT. Encoded protein: CASGGRLLEAFF. Based on the CDR3 plus reference TRBV7-2 and TRBJ1-1, the full variable domain is GAGVSQSPSNKVTEKGKDVELRCDPISGHTALYWYRQSLGQGLEFLIYFQGNSAPDKSGLPSDRFSAERTGGSVSTLTIQRTQQEDSAVYLCASGGRLLEAFFGQGTRLTVV.

This sequence joins TRBV7-2 and TRBJ2-3, with a tentative D call TRBD2 (5 bases). Deletions cut 1 base from V and 3 bases from J, with 11 bases between. The CDR3 runs to 15 residues. The germline V gene has CDR1 SGHTA and CDR2 FQGNSA. In nucleotides, the CDR3 is TGTGCCAGCAGCTTAGAGTATAGGGAGACAGATACGCAGTATTTT. Amino acids: CASSLEYRETDTQYF.

The rearrangement uses TRBV5-1 and TRBJ2-7; D assignment may be TRBD1 or TRBD2 (5 bases each). From germline, CDR1 is SGHRS and CDR2 YFSETQ. The CDR3 is 16 residues long. Between the trimmed V and J ends, which lost 9 bases and 0 bases, there was a span of 22 bases. CDR3 in DNA: TGCGCCACCAAGCCCACCGTGGGGGTTTCCTCCTACGAGCAGTACTTC. Amino acids: CATKPTVGVSSYEQYF.

Note on this clone: Other DNA variants within this sample encode the same CDR3. This rearrangement joins TRBV5-1 to TRBJ2-5, with 9 nucleotides matching TRBD2. V lost 3 bases to trimming and J lost 2 bases; unmatched junction nucleotides: 5. This CDR3 has 15 residues. The germline gives CDR1 SGHRS, CDR2 YFSETQ. CDR3 loop: CASSSLAGGQETQYF. CDR3 DNA sequence: TGCGCCAGCAGCTCCCTGGCGGGGGGGCAAGAGACCCAGTACTTC.

This clone was seen a handful of times. The rearrangement uses TRBV5-1 and TRBJ2-5, with D uncertain. Germline loops: CDR1 SGHRS, CDR2 YFSETQ. V lost 0 bases and J 2 bases, leaving 8 bases between the germline ends. The CDR3 is 14 amino acids. The CDR3: CASSLEVQQETQYF. CDR3 in DNA: TGCGCCAGCAGCTTGGAGGTACAACAAGAGACCCAGTACTTC.

This clone was counted a few times. This chain uses TRBV5-1 with TRBJ2-5, with D possibly matching TRBD2 (6 bases). Germline V gene lookup returns CDR1 SGHRS and CDR2 YFSETQ. V was shortened by 5 bases and J by 5 bases, with 16 bases between the two germline ends. The CDR3 runs 14 residues. This CDR3 reads CASRRQGGGETQYF. Here the CDR3 DNA reads TGCGCCAGCAGACGGCAGGGTGGAGGGGAGACCCAGTACTTC.

A few counts support this clone. The chain has TRBV5-1 and TRBJ1-6, with 9 bases fitting TRBD1. CDR3 size: 14 residues. CDR1 and CDR2 from the germline V gene are SGHRS and YFSETQ. V shed 4 bases and J 7 bases; nucleotides not matched to a gene: 3. The CDR3 spells CASSGDRENSPLHF. DNA of the CDR3: TGCGCCAGCAGCGGGGACAGGGAGAATTCACCCCTCCACTTT.

This clone turned up a few times. The chain joins TRBV7-6 to TRBJ2-3, with 8 bases lining up with TRBD1. There are 13 residues in the CDR3. Germline CDR1 SGHVS, CDR2 FNYEAQ. V shed 3 bases, J shed 4 bases, and the junction held 0 bases outside the gene matches. CDR3 loop: CASSLDRADTQYF. In DNA form, the CDR3 reads TGTGCCAGCAGCTTGGACAGGGCAGATACGCAGTATTTT.

Many counts were recorded for this clone. The chain joins TRBV19 to TRBJ1-1; unclear D gene. The germline V gene encodes CDR1 LNHDA and CDR2 SQIVND (reference sequence). V lost 3 bases and J lost 4, with 12 bases in between. The CDR3 spans 14 residues. This CDR3 reads CASSMMSTGTEAFF. CDR3 nucleotides: TGTGCCAGTAGTATGATGTCAACGGGCACTGAAGCTTTCTTT.

In its sample, this clone was seen a few times. This chain connects TRBV7-7 to TRBJ2-1, with D possibly being TRBD2 (5 bases). With 4 bases removed from V and 6 bases from J, the gap between germline ends came to 10 bases. Per germline, CDR1 SSHAT and CDR2 FNYEAQ (reference sequence). This CDR3 has 13 residues. Written as DNA, the CDR3 is TGTGCCAGCAGCTCTAGACGGGGCAATGAGCAGTTCTTC. As protein: CASSSRRGNEQFF.

In this sample, this clone turned up a few times. Other DNA sequences in the same sample also yield this CDR3. V gene TRBV2 combines with J gene TRBJ2-6; the D gene is possibly TRBD2 (5 bases). CDR1 is SNHLY and CDR2 is FYNNEI in the germline V gene. V was pared by 4 bases and J by 1 base, with 8 bases between. This CDR3 region has 15 residues. The CDR3 DNA sequence: TGTGCCAGCAGTGCGGGGTCTTCTGGGGCCAACGTCCTGACTTTC. Its protein is CASSAGSSGANVLTF.